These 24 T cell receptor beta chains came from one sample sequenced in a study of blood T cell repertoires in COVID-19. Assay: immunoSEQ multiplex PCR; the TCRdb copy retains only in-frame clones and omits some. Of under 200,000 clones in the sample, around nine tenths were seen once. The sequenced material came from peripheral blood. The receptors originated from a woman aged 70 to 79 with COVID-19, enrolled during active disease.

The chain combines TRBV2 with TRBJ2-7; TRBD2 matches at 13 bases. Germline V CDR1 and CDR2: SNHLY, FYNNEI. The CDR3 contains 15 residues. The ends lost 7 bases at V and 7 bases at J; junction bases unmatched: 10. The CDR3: CASNELAGGLFEQYF. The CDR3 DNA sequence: TGTGCCAGCAACGAACTAGCGGGGGGGCTTTTTGAGCAGTACTTC.

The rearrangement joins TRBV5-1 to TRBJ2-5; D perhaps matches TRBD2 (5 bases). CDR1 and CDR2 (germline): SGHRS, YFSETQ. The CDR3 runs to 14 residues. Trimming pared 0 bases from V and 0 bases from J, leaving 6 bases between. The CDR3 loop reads CASSLEDYQETQYF. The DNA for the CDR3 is TGCGCCAGCAGCTTGGAGGACTACCAAGAGACCCAGTACTTC.

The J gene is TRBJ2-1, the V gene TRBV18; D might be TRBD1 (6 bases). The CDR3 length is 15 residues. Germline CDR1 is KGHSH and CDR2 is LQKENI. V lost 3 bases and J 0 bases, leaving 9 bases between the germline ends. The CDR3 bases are TGTGCCAGCTCACCCAGGGGACCCTCCTACAATGAGCAGTTCTTC. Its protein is CASSPRGPSYNEQFF.

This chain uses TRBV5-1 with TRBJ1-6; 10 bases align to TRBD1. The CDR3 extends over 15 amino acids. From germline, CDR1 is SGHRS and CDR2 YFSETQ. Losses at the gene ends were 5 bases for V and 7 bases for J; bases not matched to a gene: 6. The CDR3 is CASRDPGQGNSPLHF. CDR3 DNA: TGCGCCAGCAGGGATCCGGGACAGGGGAATTCACCCCTCCACTTT.

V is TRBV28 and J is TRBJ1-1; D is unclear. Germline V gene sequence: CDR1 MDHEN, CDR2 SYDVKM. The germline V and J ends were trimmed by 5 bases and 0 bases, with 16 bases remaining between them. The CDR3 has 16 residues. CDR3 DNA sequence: TGTGCCAGCAGTATCGAAGGAGTTTCCATGAACACTGAAGCTTTCTTT. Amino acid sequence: CASSIEGVSMNTEAFF. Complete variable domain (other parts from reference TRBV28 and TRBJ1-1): DVKVTQSSRYLVKRTGEKVFLECVQDMDHENMFWYRQDPGLGLRLIYFSYDVKMKEKGDIPEGYSVSREKKERFSLILESASTNQTSMYLCASSIEGVSMNTEAFFGQGTRLTVV.

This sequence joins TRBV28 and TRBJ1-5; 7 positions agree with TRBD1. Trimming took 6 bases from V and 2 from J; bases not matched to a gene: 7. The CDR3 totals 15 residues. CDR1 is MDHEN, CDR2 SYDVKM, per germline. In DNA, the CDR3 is TGTGCCAGCAGCCGGACAGGTGGCGGCAATCAGCCCCAGCATTTT. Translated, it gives CASSRTGGGNQPQHF.

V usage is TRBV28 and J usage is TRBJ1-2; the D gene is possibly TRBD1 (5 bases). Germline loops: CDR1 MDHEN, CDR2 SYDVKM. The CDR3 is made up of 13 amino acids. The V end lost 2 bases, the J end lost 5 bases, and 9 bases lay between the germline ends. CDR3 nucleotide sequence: TGTGCCAGCAGTTTAGTGACAGAGTATGGCTACACCTTC. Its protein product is CASSLVTEYGYTF.

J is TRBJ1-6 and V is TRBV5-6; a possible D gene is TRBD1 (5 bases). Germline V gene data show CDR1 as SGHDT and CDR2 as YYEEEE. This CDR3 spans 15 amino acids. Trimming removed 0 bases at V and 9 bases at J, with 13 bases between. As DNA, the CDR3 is TGTGCCAGCAGCTTGGGGATCAACGGGGGTTCACCCCTCCACTTT. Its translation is CASSLGINGGSPLHF.

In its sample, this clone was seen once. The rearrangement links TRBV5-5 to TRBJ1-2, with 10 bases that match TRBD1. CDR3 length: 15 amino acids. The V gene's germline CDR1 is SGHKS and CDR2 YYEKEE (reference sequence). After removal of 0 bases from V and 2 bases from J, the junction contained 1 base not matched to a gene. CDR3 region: CASSLGTGGNYGYTF. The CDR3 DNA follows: TGTGCCAGCAGCTTGGGGACAGGGGGAAACTATGGCTACACCTTC.

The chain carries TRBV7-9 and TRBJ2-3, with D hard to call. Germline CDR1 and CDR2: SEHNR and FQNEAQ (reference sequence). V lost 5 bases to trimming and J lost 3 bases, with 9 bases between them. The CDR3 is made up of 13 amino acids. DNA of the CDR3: TGTGCCAGCAGCGCACCCCTAACAGATACGCAGTATTTT. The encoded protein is CASSAPLTDTQYF. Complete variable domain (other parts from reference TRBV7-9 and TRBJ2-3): DTGVSQNPRHKITKRGQNVTFRCDPISEHNRLYWYRQTLGQGPEFLTYFQNEAQLEKSRLLSDRFSAERPKGSFSTLEIQRTEQGDSAMYLCASSAPLTDTQYFGPGTRLTVL.

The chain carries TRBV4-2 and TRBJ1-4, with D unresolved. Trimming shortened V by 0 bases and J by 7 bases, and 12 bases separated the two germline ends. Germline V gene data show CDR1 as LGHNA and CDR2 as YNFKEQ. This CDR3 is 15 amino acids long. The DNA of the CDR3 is TGTGCCAGCAGCCAAGAGCCCTCCGTCGGTGAAAAACTGTTTTTT. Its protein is CASSQEPSVGEKLFF.

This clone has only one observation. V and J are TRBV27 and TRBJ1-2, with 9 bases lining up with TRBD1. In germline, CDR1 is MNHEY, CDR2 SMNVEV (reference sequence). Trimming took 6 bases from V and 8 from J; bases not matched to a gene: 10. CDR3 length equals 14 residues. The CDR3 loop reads CASRGGQGVFGYTF. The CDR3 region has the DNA TGTGCCAGCAGGGGGGGACAGGGAGTTTTCGGCTACACCTTC.

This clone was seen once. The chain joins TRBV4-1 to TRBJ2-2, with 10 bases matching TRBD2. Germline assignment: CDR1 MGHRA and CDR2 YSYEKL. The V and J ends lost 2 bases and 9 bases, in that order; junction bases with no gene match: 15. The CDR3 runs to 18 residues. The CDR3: CASSQIPSSGGEHRELFF. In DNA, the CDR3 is TGCGCCAGCAGCCAAATCCCCTCTAGCGGGGGAGAACACCGGGAGCTGTTTTTT.

The CDR3 coding sequence is TGTGCCAGCAGCCCCACTGGACAGGGGGAGCACGAGCAGTACTTC. This codes for CASSPTGQGEHEQYF. The V call is TRBV5-6, the J call TRBJ2-7; 10 nucleotides match TRBD1. Germline V lookup: CDR1 SGHDT, CDR2 YYEEEE. V was clipped by 4 bases and J by 5 bases; unmatched bases: 9. The CDR3 covers 15 residues.

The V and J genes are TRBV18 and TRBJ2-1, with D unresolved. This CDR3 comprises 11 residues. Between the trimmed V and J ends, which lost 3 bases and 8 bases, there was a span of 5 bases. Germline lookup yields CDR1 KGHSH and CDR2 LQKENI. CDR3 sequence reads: CASSPSDEQFF. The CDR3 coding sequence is TGTGCCAGCTCACCGTCGGATGAGCAGTTCTTC.

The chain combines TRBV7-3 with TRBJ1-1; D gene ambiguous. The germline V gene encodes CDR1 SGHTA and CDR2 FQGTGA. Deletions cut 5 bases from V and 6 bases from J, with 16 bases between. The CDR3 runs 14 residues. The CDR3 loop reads CASSPRAGFSEAFF. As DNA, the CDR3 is TGTGCCAGCAGCCCACGGGCGGGGTTTTCTGAAGCTTTCTTT.

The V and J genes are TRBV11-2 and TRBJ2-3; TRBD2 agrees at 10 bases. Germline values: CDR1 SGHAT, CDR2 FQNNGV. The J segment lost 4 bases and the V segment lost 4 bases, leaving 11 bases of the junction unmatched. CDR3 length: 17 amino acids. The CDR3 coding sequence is TGTGCCAGCAGCTCCCTGGAGGCTAGCGGGGGACCAGATACGCAGTATTTT. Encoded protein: CASSSLEASGGPDTQYF.

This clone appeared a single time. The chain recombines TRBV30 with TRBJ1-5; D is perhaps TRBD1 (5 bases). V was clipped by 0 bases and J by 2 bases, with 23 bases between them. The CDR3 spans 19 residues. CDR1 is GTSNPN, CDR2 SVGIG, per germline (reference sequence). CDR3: CAWSVQRGWGRMGNQPQHF. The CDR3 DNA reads TGTGCCTGGAGTGTACAACGTGGTTGGGGGAGGATGGGCAATCAGCCCCAGCATTTT.

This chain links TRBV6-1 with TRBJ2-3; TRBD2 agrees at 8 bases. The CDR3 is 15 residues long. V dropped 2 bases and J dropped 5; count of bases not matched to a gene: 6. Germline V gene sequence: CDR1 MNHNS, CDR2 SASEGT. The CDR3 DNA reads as TGTGCCAGCAGTGAAACGCGGGGGGCCCAAGATACGCAGTATTTT. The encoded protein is CASSETRGAQDTQYF.

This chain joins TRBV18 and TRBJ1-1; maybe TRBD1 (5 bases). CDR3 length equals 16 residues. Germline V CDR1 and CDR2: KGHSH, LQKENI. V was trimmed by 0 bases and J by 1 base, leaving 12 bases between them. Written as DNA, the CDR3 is TGTGCCAGCTCACCACCGGGGGGGTTGACGAACACTGAAGCTTTCTTT. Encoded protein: CASSPPGGLTNTEAFF.

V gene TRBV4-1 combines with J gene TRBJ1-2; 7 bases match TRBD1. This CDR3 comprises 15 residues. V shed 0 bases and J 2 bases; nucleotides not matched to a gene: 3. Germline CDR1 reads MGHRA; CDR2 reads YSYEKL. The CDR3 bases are TGCGCCAGCAGCCAAGATTGGACAGGAAACTATGGCTACACCTTC. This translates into CASSQDWTGNYGYTF.

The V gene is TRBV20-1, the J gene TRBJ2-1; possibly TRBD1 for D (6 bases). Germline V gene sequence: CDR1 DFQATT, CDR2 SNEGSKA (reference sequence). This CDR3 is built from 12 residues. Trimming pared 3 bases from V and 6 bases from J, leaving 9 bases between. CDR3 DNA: TGCAGTGCTAGTCGAGGGGGCAATGAGCAGTTCTTC. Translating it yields CSASRGGNEQFF.

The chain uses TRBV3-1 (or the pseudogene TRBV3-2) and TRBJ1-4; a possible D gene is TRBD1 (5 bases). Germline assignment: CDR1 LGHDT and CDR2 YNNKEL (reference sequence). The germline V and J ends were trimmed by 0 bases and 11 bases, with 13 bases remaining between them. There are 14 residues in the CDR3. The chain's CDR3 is CASSQDPSGGKLFF. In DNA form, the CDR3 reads TGTGCCAGCAGCCAAGACCCCAGCGGGGGGAAACTGTTTTTT.

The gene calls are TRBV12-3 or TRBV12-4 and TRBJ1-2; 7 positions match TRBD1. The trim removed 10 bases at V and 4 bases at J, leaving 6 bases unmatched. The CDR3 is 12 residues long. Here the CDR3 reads CATDDRAYGYTF. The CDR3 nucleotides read TGTGCCACCGATGACAGGGCCTATGGCTACACCTTC.